This T cell receptor beta chain was captured in a study of T cell repertoires in aging, cancer and after chemotherapy. Study-wide context: The whole study produced a dataset of roughly 8.6 million TCR reads.

Overall study results and limits: Healthy donors lost TCR diversity with age mainly through richness, cancer patients through richness and evenness. In each cancer cohort, median generation probability increased across chemotherapy, suggesting thymic output rebounded. Untreated cancer patients had significantly lower blood TCR diversity than age-matched healthy donors.

Trimming took 2 bases from V and 6 from J, leaving 17 bases between them. Germline V gene data show CDR1 as MNHEY and CDR2 as SMNVEV (reference sequence). The CDR3 totals 15 residues. This clonotype showed up just a few times. Its target is unknown. Multiplex touch-down PCR with TRB-A/B primers amplified rearranged V-D-J TRB sequences. TCRdb fed the multiplex PCR reads into MiXCR, producing one record per CDR3 protein. The sample has 4,100 or so distinct CDR3 sequences, around three fifths seen once. Amplification of TCR beta used genomic DNA extracted from peripheral blood. The sequenced sample consisted of blood. The receptor comes from a human donor with a solid tumor. The chain joins TRBV27 to TRBJ2-7; either TRBD1 or TRBD2 may fit D (5 bases each). The CDR3 bases are TGTGCCAGCAGTTTACAGGGCACGTCGGCGGGCGAGCAGTACTTC. Translation: CASSLQGTSAGEQYF.